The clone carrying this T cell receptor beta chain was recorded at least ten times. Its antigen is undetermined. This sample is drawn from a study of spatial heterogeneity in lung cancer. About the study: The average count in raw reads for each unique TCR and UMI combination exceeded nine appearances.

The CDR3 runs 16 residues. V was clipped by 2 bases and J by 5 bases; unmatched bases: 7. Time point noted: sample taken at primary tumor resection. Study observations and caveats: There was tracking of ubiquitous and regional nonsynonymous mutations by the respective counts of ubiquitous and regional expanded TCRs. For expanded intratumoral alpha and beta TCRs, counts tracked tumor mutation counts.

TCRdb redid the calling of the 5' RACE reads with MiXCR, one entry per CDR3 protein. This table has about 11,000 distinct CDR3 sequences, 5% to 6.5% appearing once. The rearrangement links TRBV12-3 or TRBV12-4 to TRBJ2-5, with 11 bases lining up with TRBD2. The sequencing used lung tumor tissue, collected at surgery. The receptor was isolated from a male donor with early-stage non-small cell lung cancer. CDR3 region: CASSLRASGRMETQYF. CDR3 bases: TGTGCCAGCAGTTTAAGGGCTAGCGGGAGGATGGAGACCCAGTACTTC.